One sample yielded the 19 T cell receptor beta chains listed below, sequenced in a study of blood T cell repertoires in COVID-19. Generated by immunoSEQ multiplex PCR, the TCRdb table keeps only in-frame clones and is missing some. The profile covers over 130,000 clones, with around 78% appearing a single time and more than 3.5% taken by the ten largest. Sequences were obtained from peripheral blood. The receptors stem from a woman of 80 years or more with active or convalescent COVID-19.

This chain uses TRBV30 with TRBJ1-2; 8 nucleotides align to TRBD1. The trim removed 5 bases at V and 3 bases at J, leaving 8 bases unmatched. Germline lookup yields CDR1 GTSNPN and CDR2 SVGIG (reference sequence). The CDR3 totals 14 residues. CDR3 sequence: CAWGGQAAYYGYTF. CDR3 coding DNA: TGTGCCTGGGGGGGACAGGCGGCGTACTATGGCTACACCTTC.

This chain connects TRBV11-2 to TRBJ2-1; possible D gene TRBD1, 6 bases. Germline V gene lookup returns CDR1 SGHAT and CDR2 FQNNGV. There are 14 residues in the CDR3. V was clipped by 4 bases and J by 5 bases, with 12 bases between them. CDR3 residues: CASSWTGHDNEQFF. The CDR3, as DNA: TGTGCCAGCAGCTGGACGGGACACGACAATGAGCAGTTCTTC.

The count of this clone is one. This rearrangement joins TRBV12-5 to TRBJ1-5; TRBD1 matches at 10 bases. The CDR3 runs to 17 residues. CDR1 is LGHNT, CDR2 FRNRAP, per germline. Trimming at V came to 0 bases and at J to 6 bases, leaving 8 bases not matched to a gene. CDR3 sequence (DNA): TGTGCTAGTGGTTTGGTATCATCTGGGACAGGGGTTCAGCCCCAGCATTTT. It yields the protein CASGLVSSGTGVQPQHF.

The chain employs TRBV5-4 and TRBJ1-1; 7 nucleotides line up with TRBD1. This CDR3 region has 14 residues. Per germline, CDR1 SGHNT and CDR2 YYREEE (reference sequence). V dropped 6 bases and J dropped 6; count of bases not matched to a gene: 11. CDR3 nucleotides: TGTGCCAGCAACCCCGACAGGGCGGTGTCTGAAGCTTTCTTT. This gives the protein CASNPDRAVSEAFF.

The gene calls are TRBV18 and TRBJ1-4; perhaps TRBD1 as D (5 bases). The CDR3 is made up of 13 amino acids. Trimming cost V 5 bases and J 4 bases, with 8 bases left between them. Germline V CDR1 and CDR2: KGHSH, LQKENI. In nucleotides, the CDR3 is TGTGCCAGCTCATACAGGATTAATGAAAAACTGTTTTTT. Protein sequence: CASSYRINEKLFF. Full variable domain (remainder filled in from reference TRBV18 and TRBJ1-4): NAGVMQNPRHLVRRRGQEARLRCSPMKGHSHVYWYRQLPEEGLKFMVYLQKENIIDESGMPKERFSAEFPKEGPSILRIQQVVRGDSAAYFCASSYRINEKLFFGSGTQLSVL.

The chain joins TRBV30 to TRBJ1-1, with D perhaps matching TRBD1 (5 bases). The germline V gene encodes CDR1 GTSNPN and CDR2 SVGIG (reference sequence). The CDR3 length is 14 residues. V was trimmed by 3 bases and J by 0 bases, leaving 11 bases between them. The CDR3 nucleotides read TGTGCCTGGAGCAAGTCGACAGTGAACACTGAAGCTTTCTTT. It encodes CAWSKSTVNTEAFF.

The chain has TRBV3-1 (or the pseudogene TRBV3-2) and TRBJ1-6, with TRBD1 matching over 8 bases. The length of the CDR3 is 15 residues. V trimming: 1 base; J trimming: 7 bases; junction bases outside the gene matches: 3. The germline gives CDR1 LGHDT, CDR2 YNNKEL (reference sequence). Here the CDR3 reads CASSQGQGINSPLHF. CDR3 nucleotide sequence: TGTGCCAGCAGCCAAGGACAGGGGATCAATTCACCCCTCCACTTT.

V usage is TRBV30 and J usage is TRBJ1-2, with D possibly being TRBD1 (6 bases). The CDR3 is 12 residues long. CDR1 and CDR2 from the germline V gene are GTSNPN and SVGIG (reference sequence). V lost 4 bases and J 7 bases, leaving 13 bases between the germline ends. In nucleotides, the CDR3 is TGTGCCTGGAATGGGGGGGCGTTTGGCTACACCTTC. Its protein product is CAWNGGAFGYTF.

This chain connects TRBV10-2 to TRBJ1-5; D not certain. The CDR3 loop spans 13 amino acids. Trimming took off 6 bases at V and 4 bases at J, with 10 bases between the two ends. Per germline, CDR1 WSHSY and CDR2 SAAADI. This chain's CDR3 is CASRVTLNQPQHF. DNA of the CDR3: TGCGCCAGCAGAGTTACCCTAAATCAGCCCCAGCATTTT.

The chain carries TRBV18 and TRBJ1-2; 10 nucleotides align to TRBD1. Trimming took 6 bases from V and 5 from J; bases not matched to a gene: 18. Germline CDR1 and CDR2: KGHSH and LQKENI. The CDR3 is made up of 18 amino acids. The CDR3 nucleotides read TGTGCCAGCTCCCGACCACAAATCTCCGGGACAGGGGCTTATGGCTACACCTTC. This gives the protein CASSRPQISGTGAYGYTF. Supplemented by reference TRBV18 and TRBJ1-2, the full variable domain reads NAGVMQNPRHLVRRRGQEARLRCSPMKGHSHVYWYRQLPEEGLKFMVYLQKENIIDESGMPKERFSAEFPKEGPSILRIQQVVRGDSAAYFCASSRPQISGTGAYGYTFGSGTRLTVV.

This clone occurred once. This chain links TRBV9 with TRBJ2-3, with D perhaps matching TRBD1 (6 bases). Germline-derived CDR1 and CDR2 are SGDLS and YYNGEE. This CDR3 spans 14 amino acids. V dropped 2 bases and J dropped 4 bases, with 11 bases sitting between them. This chain's CDR3 is CASSVMGAADTQYF. CDR3 coding DNA: TGTGCCAGCAGCGTCATGGGGGCCGCAGATACGCAGTATTTT.

This chain joins TRBV5-4 and TRBJ1-2; D is uncertain. This CDR3 comprises 14 residues. V gave up 4 bases and J gave up 0 bases, with 10 bases separating them. Per germline, CDR1 SGHNT and CDR2 YYREEE (reference sequence). CDR3 region: CASSPLSANYGYTF. In nucleotides, the CDR3 is TGTGCCAGCAGCCCTCTTTCCGCTAACTATGGCTACACCTTC. Full variable domain (rest looked up from reference TRBV5-4 and TRBJ1-2): ETGVTQSPTHLIKTRGQQVTLRCSSQSGHNTVSWYQQALGQGPQFIFQYYREEENGRGNFPPRFSGLQFPNYSSELNVNALELDDSALYLCASSPLSANYGYTFGSGTRLTVV.

This clone was seen a single time. The chain combines TRBV7-3 with TRBJ2-5; a weak D match, TRBD1 (5 bases). This CDR3 contains 15 residues. In germline, CDR1 is SGHTA, CDR2 FQGTGA. V dropped 2 bases and J dropped 2 bases, with 12 bases sitting between them. CDR3 residues: CASSLFNGQQETQYF. CDR3 DNA sequence: TGTGCCAGCAGCTTATTTAACGGACAACAAGAGACCCAGTACTTC. Drawing the rest from reference TRBV7-3 and TRBJ2-5, the complete variable domain is GAGVSQTPSNKVTEKGKYVELRCDPISGHTALYWYRQSLGQGPEFLIYFQGTGAADDSGLPNDRFFAVRPEGSVSTLKIQRTERGDSAVYLCASSLFNGQQETQYFGPGTRLLVL.

A few counts support this clone. The V call is TRBV3-1 (or the pseudogene TRBV3-2), the J call TRBJ2-3; tentatively, D is TRBD2 (6 bases). This CDR3 contains 14 residues. In germline, CDR1 is LGHDT, CDR2 YNNKEL (reference sequence). V was clipped by 4 bases and J by 2 bases, with 10 bases between them. The DNA of the CDR3 is TGTGCCAGCAGCCGAGGGACTTTCACAGATACGCAGTATTTT. Its translation: CASSRGTFTDTQYF.

The chain links TRBV19 to TRBJ1-5, with D tentatively TRBD1 (5 bases). V lost 4 bases and J 0 bases, leaving 22 bases between the germline ends. Germline V lookup: CDR1 LNHDA, CDR2 SQIVND (reference sequence). The length of the CDR3 is 19 residues. CDR3 sequence reads: CASSTHYPHRSDSNQPQHF. The DNA of the CDR3 is TGTGCCAGTAGTACGCATTACCCACACAGGTCAGATAGCAATCAGCCCCAGCATTTT.

V is TRBV19 and J is TRBJ2-3; D remains ambiguous. CDR3 length: 13 residues. Between the trimmed V and J ends, which lost 2 bases and 4 bases, there was a span of 7 bases. The germline V gene has CDR1 LNHDA and CDR2 SQIVND (reference sequence). The DNA of the CDR3 is TGTGCCAGTAGTATATACCGGGCAGATACGCAGTATTTT. This encodes CASSIYRADTQYF.

This clone was detected only once. This rearrangement joins TRBV2 to TRBJ2-1, with 8 bases matching TRBD1. The V gene's germline CDR1 is SNHLY and CDR2 FYNNEI. Trimming cost V 5 bases and J 3 bases; bases outside gene matches: 9. The CDR3 contains 16 residues. CDR3 region: CASSRTGTGGYNEQFF. The CDR3 region has the DNA TGTGCCAGCAGTCGGACCGGAACAGGGGGCTACAATGAGCAGTTCTTC.

The genes are TRBV4-2 and TRBJ1-2; the D gene is possibly TRBD1 (5 bases). The V end was cut by 1 base, the J end by 5 bases, with 8 bases between. The CDR3 spans 13 residues. Germline CDR1 LGHNA, CDR2 YNFKEQ. In DNA, the CDR3 is TGTGCCAGCAGCCAAGTTGACAGTTATGGCTACACCTTC. It specifies CASSQVDSYGYTF.

The rearrangement links TRBV19 to TRBJ1-5, with 8 bases aligning to TRBD1. J was trimmed by 6 bases and V by 9 bases; bases with no gene match: 4. The CDR3 totals 12 residues. Germline loops: CDR1 LNHDA, CDR2 SQIVND (reference sequence). CDR3 in amino acids: CASRTGTQPQHF. CDR3 nucleotide sequence: TGTGCCAGCCGGACAGGGACTCAGCCCCAGCATTTT. Filled out from reference TRBV19 and TRBJ1-5, the complete variable domain reads DGGITQSPKYLFRKEGQNVTLSCEQNLNHDAMYWYRQDPGQGLRLIYYSQIVNDFQKGDIAEGYSVSREKKESFPLTVTSAQKNPTAFYLCASRTGTQPQHFGDGTRLSIL.